Below are 27 T cell receptor beta chains sequenced from a single sample in a study of OX40 agonist ivuxolimab in advanced cancers. Only in-frame clones appear in the TCRdb table, and some are missing; sequencing was by immunoSEQ multiplex PCR. The sample holds 89,000 or so clones; around nine tenths are singletons and the top ten take about 0.72%. The specimen was CD4+ or CD8+ T cells sorted from blood, collected in a trial of the OX40 agonist ivuxolimab. These receptors originate from an adult with an advanced solid tumor such as melanoma, head and neck, liver or kidney cancer.

This clone was seen only once. This chain links TRBV7-9 with TRBJ1-4; D is uncertain. Germline lookup yields CDR1 SEHNR and CDR2 FQNEAQ (reference sequence). The germline V and J ends were trimmed by 1 base and 5 bases, with 8 bases remaining between them. The CDR3 is made up of 14 amino acids. The CDR3 DNA reads as TGTGCCAGCAGCTTAGGAGCGGCGAATGAAAAACTGTTTTTT. As protein: CASSLGAANEKLFF. The whole variable domain, remainder taken from reference TRBV7-9 and TRBJ1-4, is DTGVSQNPRHKITKRGQNVTFRCDPISEHNRLYWYRQTLGQGPEFLTYFQNEAQLEKSRLLSDRFSAERPKGSFSTLEIQRTEQGDSAMYLCASSLGAANEKLFFGSGTQLSVL.

The chain couples TRBV10-2 to TRBJ2-3; TRBD2 agrees at 9 bases. Germline V lookup: CDR1 WSHSY, CDR2 SAAADI. The CDR3 is 15 residues long. Trimming took 4 bases from V and 6 from J; bases not matched to a gene: 8. The CDR3 DNA reads TGCGCCAGCAGTGCCAGGACTAGCGATCGGGATACGCAGTATTTT. It encodes CASSARTSDRDTQYF.

This chain joins TRBV19 and TRBJ2-7; tentatively, D is TRBD2 (5 bases). Germline loops: CDR1 LNHDA, CDR2 SQIVND (reference sequence). This CDR3 is built from 14 residues. Between the trimmed V and J ends, which lost 4 bases and 2 bases, there was a span of 12 bases. The DNA of the CDR3 is TGTGCCAGTAGTAACCAGCGGACCACCTACGAGCAGTACTTC. This translates into CASSNQRTTYEQYF. The full variable domain, with the rest looked up from reference TRBV19 and TRBJ2-7, is DGGITQSPKYLFRKEGQNVTLSCEQNLNHDAMYWYRQDPGQGLRLIYYSQIVNDFQKGDIAEGYSVSREKKESFPLTVTSAQKNPTAFYLCASSNQRTTYEQYFGPGTRLTVT.

This chain connects TRBV7-6 to TRBJ2-7, with 11 positions matching TRBD2. Germline CDR1 reads SGHVS; CDR2 reads FNYEAQ. With V trimmed by 1 base and J by 5 bases, 13 bases remained unmatched. The CDR3 is made up of 18 amino acids. The CDR3: CASSLGSRASGRSNEQYF. CDR3 nucleotide sequence: TGTGCCAGCAGCTTAGGGTCTAGGGCTAGCGGGAGGTCCAACGAGCAGTACTTC.

The chain carries TRBV7-9 and TRBJ2-5; 8 bases are shared with TRBD1. With V trimmed by 4 bases and J by 5 bases, 6 bases remained unmatched. From germline, CDR1 is SEHNR and CDR2 FQNEAQ (reference sequence). The CDR3 runs 14 residues. The CDR3 reads CASSSPTGVETQYF. CDR3 nucleotides: TGTGCCAGCAGCTCCCCGACAGGGGTGGAGACCCAGTACTTC.

The chain recombines TRBV7-2 with TRBJ2-3; no firm D call. The CDR3 sequence is 13 residues long. V lost 2 bases and J 1 base, leaving 4 bases between the germline ends. Germline loops: CDR1 SGHTA, CDR2 FQGNSA. CDR3 nucleotide sequence: TGTGCCAGCAGCTTAAGACGCACAGATACGCAGTATTTT. Amino acids: CASSLRRTDTQYF.

The table lists this clone with a few counts. The chain uses TRBV28 and TRBJ1-2; unclear D gene. The CDR3 runs 12 residues. Germline CDR1 reads MDHEN; CDR2 reads SYDVKM. V was clipped by 6 bases and J by 4 bases, with 9 bases between them. The CDR3 bases are TGTGCCAGCAGCCCCCGTGCCTATGGCTACACCTTC. This gives the protein CASSPRAYGYTF.

The chain uses TRBV7-8 and TRBJ2-1, with 7 bases fitting TRBD2. The CDR3 sequence is 12 residues long. V dropped 6 bases and J dropped 9; count of bases not matched to a gene: 5. CDR1 SGHVS and CDR2 FQNEAQ come from the germline V gene. Here the CDR3 reads CASRWAGVEQFF. The CDR3, as DNA: TGTGCCAGCAGATGGGCGGGAGTTGAGCAGTTCTTC.

This rearrangement joins TRBV2 to TRBJ2-1; 14 bases agree with TRBD2. The CDR3 loop spans 15 amino acids. The J segment lost 7 bases and the V segment lost 6 bases, leaving 5 bases of the junction unmatched. Per the germline V gene, CDR1 is SNHLY and CDR2 is FYNNEI. The CDR3 DNA is TGTGCCAGCAGAGGGACTAGCGGGAGTAGGAATGAGCAGTTCTTC. It yields the protein CASRGTSGSRNEQFF. The variable domain in full, completed from reference TRBV2 and TRBJ2-1, reads EPEVTQTPSHQVTQMGQEVILRCVPISNHLYFYWYRQILGQKVEFLVSFYNNEISEKSEIFDDQFSVERPDGSNFTLKIRSTKLEDSAMYFCASRGTSGSRNEQFFGPGTRLTVL.

This clone was found once. J is TRBJ2-2 and V is TRBV18; perhaps D is TRBD1 or TRBD2 (5 bases each). From germline, CDR1 is KGHSH and CDR2 LQKENI. The CDR3 consists of 16 residues. V lost 4 bases and J lost 3, with 15 bases in between. CDR3 DNA: TGTGCCAGCTCACGTGCAAGGTTGGGGGACACCGGGGAGCTGTTTTTT. Protein sequence: CASSRARLGDTGELFF.

The gene calls are TRBV2 and TRBJ1-1, with unresolved D. The CDR3 spans 13 residues. Germline V lookup: CDR1 SNHLY, CDR2 FYNNEI. Trimming removed 7 bases from V and 3 bases from J, with 12 bases in between. The CDR3 sequence is CASISRRDTEAFF. The CDR3 nucleotides read TGTGCCAGCATATCCAGGAGAGACACTGAAGCTTTCTTT.

The genes are TRBV9 and TRBJ2-3, with D possibly matching TRBD2 (5 bases). V lost 3 bases and J lost 1, with 9 bases in between. CDR1 and CDR2 from the germline V gene are SGDLS and YYNGEE. The CDR3 totals 14 residues. CDR3 in DNA: TGTGCCAGCAGCGCCGCGGGTGGCACAGATACGCAGTATTTT. Its protein product is CASSAAGGTDTQYF.

The J gene is TRBJ2-1, the V gene TRBV27, with D perhaps TRBD2 (5 bases). Germline CDR1 is MNHEY and CDR2 is SMNVEV (reference sequence). The length of the CDR3 is 14 residues. V lost 4 bases to trimming and J lost 10 bases, with 17 bases between them. The CDR3 protein is CASSSRAQGGEQFF. CDR3 nucleotide sequence: TGTGCCAGCAGTTCCCGGGCCCAAGGCGGGGAGCAGTTCTTC.

This chain uses TRBV11-2 with TRBJ2-1, with D possibly TRBD2 on 5 matching bases. Germline-derived CDR1 and CDR2 are SGHAT and FQNNGV. The V end was cut by 7 bases, the J end by 8 bases, with 21 bases between. The CDR3 covers 15 residues. The CDR3 loop reads CASNPLLGVGDEQFF. The CDR3 DNA reads TGTGCCAGCAACCCATTACTAGGCGTCGGGGATGAGCAGTTCTTC.

This clone was counted once. This chain joins TRBV27 and TRBJ1-3, with D maybe TRBD1 (6 bases). This CDR3 has 15 residues. CDR1 and CDR2 from the germline V gene are MNHEY and SMNVEV (reference sequence). Deletions cut 6 bases from V and 0 bases from J, with 12 bases between. CDR3: CASSRGSGSGNTIYF. The CDR3 DNA reads TGTGCCAGCAGCAGGGGTTCGGGCTCTGGAAACACCATATATTTT.

V is TRBV9 and J is TRBJ2-2; either TRBD1 or TRBD2 may supply D (6 bases each). Germline V gene data show CDR1 as SGDLS and CDR2 as YYNGEE. The CDR3 has 16 residues. V lost 4 bases, J lost 8 bases, and 21 bases lay in between. CDR3 bases: TGTGCCAGCAGCCCTCAGGGGACTGGCCCTATGGGGGAGCTGTTTTTT. Amino acid sequence: CASSPQGTGPMGELFF.

The CDR3 sequence: CASSISTDLEPQHF. The CDR3 DNA is TGTGCCAGCAGTATCTCGACGGACCTGGAGCCCCAGCATTTT. The chain combines TRBV28 with TRBJ1-5; no clear D gene. V was shortened by 5 bases and J by 8 bases, with 16 bases between the two germline ends. The CDR3 loop spans 14 amino acids. Germline V CDR1 and CDR2: MDHEN, SYDVKM.

The chain combines TRBV18 with TRBJ2-7; TRBD1 is a possible D gene (5 bases). Per the germline V gene, CDR1 is KGHSH and CDR2 is LQKENI. V gave up 1 base and J gave up 2 bases, with 6 bases separating them. The length of the CDR3 is 13 residues. In DNA form, the CDR3 reads TGTGCCAGCTCACCACAGGGGCCCTACGAGCAGTACTTC. Translation gives CASSPQGPYEQYF.

The chain recombines TRBV7-9 with TRBJ2-7, with no clear D. This CDR3 contains 14 residues. CDR1 and CDR2 from the germline V gene are SEHNR and FQNEAQ (reference sequence). The V end lost 5 bases, the J end lost 0 bases, and 11 bases lay between the germline ends. CDR3 sequence: CASSPHESSYEQYF. The CDR3 DNA is TGTGCCAGCAGCCCCCACGAGAGCTCCTACGAGCAGTACTTC.

This clone has just one count. The chain carries TRBV7-3 and TRBJ2-3; 10 bases are shared with TRBD2. Germline V gene sequence: CDR1 SGHTA, CDR2 FQGTGA. The CDR3 runs 14 residues. With V trimmed by 2 bases and J by 4 bases, 0 bases remained unmatched. CDR3 sequence (DNA): TGTGCCAGCAGCTTAGGACTAGCGGCAGATACGCAGTATTTT. This codes for CASSLGLAADTQYF.

This rearrangement joins TRBV6-6 to TRBJ2-1; 10 bases line up with TRBD2. Trimming removed 7 bases from V and 6 bases from J; junction bases left unmatched: 6. This CDR3 spans 14 amino acids. Germline V gene sequence: CDR1 MNHNY, CDR2 SVGAGI (reference sequence). The CDR3 sequence: CASIASGSINEQFF. For the CDR3, the DNA is TGTGCCAGCATTGCTAGCGGGAGTATCAATGAGCAGTTCTTC.

This rearrangement joins TRBV7-2 to TRBJ2-3; possibly TRBD1 or TRBD2 for D (5 bases each). The germline gives CDR1 SGHTA, CDR2 FQGNSA. Trimming removed 10 bases at V and 2 bases at J, with 16 bases between. This CDR3 region has 14 residues. The CDR3 coding sequence is TGTGCCACTTCACCGGGACGGAACACAGATACGCAGTATTTT. It is translated as CATSPGRNTDTQYF.

The J gene is TRBJ2-3, the V gene TRBV11-3, with D uncertain. This CDR3 region has 16 residues. Per germline, CDR1 SGHNT and CDR2 YENEEA. The V and J ends lost 5 bases and 4 bases respectively, with 19 bases between them. CDR3 coding DNA: TGTGCCAGCAGCGATAGTTATAAGGGCCTCCCAGATACGCAGTATTTT. Encoded protein: CASSDSYKGLPDTQYF.

This clone was found many times. The J gene is TRBJ1-4, the V gene TRBV7-9; 9 bases line up with TRBD1. Trimming at V came to 3 bases and at J to 4 bases, leaving 3 bases not matched to a gene. Per germline, CDR1 SEHNR and CDR2 FQNEAQ (reference sequence). This CDR3 is built from 15 residues. CDR3 sequence (DNA): TGTGCCAGCAGCTTCAGGACAGGGGATAATGAAAAACTGTTTTTT. Amino acid sequence: CASSFRTGDNEKLFF.

V is TRBV11-2 and J is TRBJ2-5; 7 nucleotides line up with TRBD1. Germline lookup yields CDR1 SGHAT and CDR2 FQNNGV. Losses at the gene ends were 3 bases for V and 2 bases for J; bases not matched to a gene: 6. The CDR3 extends over 15 amino acids. CDR3 region: CASSFGSTGQETQYF. The DNA of the CDR3 is TGTGCCAGCAGCTTCGGTTCGACAGGGCAAGAGACCCAGTACTTC.

The chain is built from TRBV11-1 and TRBJ2-2; TRBD2 agrees at 13 bases. This CDR3 contains 17 residues. V was pared by 5 bases and J by 3 bases, with 6 bases of the junction left unmatched. The germline V gene encodes CDR1 SGHAT and CDR2 FQDESV (reference sequence). CDR3 residues: CASSQLAGGADTGELFF. CDR3 DNA sequence: TGTGCCAGCAGCCAACTAGCGGGAGGGGCCGACACCGGGGAGCTGTTTTTT.

The chain links TRBV20-1 to TRBJ2-5; a possible D gene is TRBD2 (6 bases). Germline lookup yields CDR1 DFQATT and CDR2 SNEGSKA (reference sequence). The CDR3 loop spans 11 amino acids. Trimming took 7 bases from V and 3 from J, leaving 9 bases between them. CDR3 nucleotide sequence: TGCAGTGTACGCGGGAAAGAGACCCAGTACTTC. Protein: CSVRGKETQYF.